The 28 T cell receptor beta chains in this list originate from one sample, sequenced in a study of T cells in Graves' hyperthyroidism and ophthalmopathy. Amplification of TCR beta CDR3 regions was performed using RNA transcripts as template. TCR CDR3 underwent first-round RT-PCR with the HTBI primer set. TCRdb used MiXCR to reprocess the multiplex PCR reads, holding one entry per CDR3 protein. The sample holds just under 750,000 distinct CDR3 sequences, around 40% seen once. Sequenced input: blood. These receptors all stem from a woman aged 40-49 years with Graves' hyperthyroidism.

The sample holds a few counts of this clonotype. The V call is TRBV7-9, the J call TRBJ1-1, with no clear D. This CDR3 comprises 14 residues. Trimming removed 3 bases from V and 0 bases from J, with 8 bases in between. Germline loops: CDR1 SEHNR, CDR2 FQNEAQ (reference sequence). CDR3 sequence reads: CASSFGFMNTEAFF. DNA of the CDR3: TGTGCCAGCAGCTTTGGCTTCATGAACACTGAAGCTTTCTTT.

This clonotype was picked up many times. The chain employs TRBV2 and TRBJ1-1; no firm D call. This CDR3 is 14 amino acids long. The germline gives CDR1 SNHLY, CDR2 FYNNEI. Deletions cut 3 bases from V and 3 bases from J, with 11 bases between. CDR3 coding DNA: TGTGCCAGCAGTGAGATGGGTGTTGACACTGAAGCTTTCTTT. Translating gives CASSEMGVDTEAFF.

A remark on this clonotype: This may arise from a read error, as a much more abundant clone is one base away. This rearrangement joins TRBV19 to TRBJ1-6, with D maybe TRBD1 (5 bases). Germline-derived CDR1 and CDR2 are LNHDA and SQIVND (reference sequence). The CDR3 loop spans 14 amino acids. Trimming removed 5 bases at V and 9 bases at J, with 14 bases between. The CDR3 bases are TGTGCCAGTAGTGTCCGGGGCCGAGGTTCACCCCTCCACTTT. Translated, it gives CASSVRGRGSPLHF.

The V call is TRBV9, the J call TRBJ1-4; unclear D gene. The CDR3 loop spans 13 amino acids. The V end lost 0 bases, the J end lost 5 bases, and 5 bases lay between the germline ends. Germline-derived CDR1 and CDR2 are SGDLS and YYNGEE. The CDR3 bases are TGTGCCAGCAGCGTAGTGGGGAATGAAAAACTGTTTTTT. It codes for CASSVVGNEKLFF.

This clonotype was seen ten or more times. The chain combines TRBV7-9 with TRBJ2-7; D may correspond to TRBD1 or TRBD2 (5 bases each). Per the germline V gene, CDR1 is SEHNR and CDR2 is FQNEAQ (reference sequence). The V end lost 5 bases, the J end lost 0 bases, and 17 bases lay between the germline ends. This CDR3 has 16 amino acids. This CDR3 is CASSHTYGTSSYEQYF. The CDR3 coding sequence is TGTGCCAGCAGCCACACATACGGGACCTCCTCCTACGAGCAGTACTTC.

The chain recombines TRBV7-3 with TRBJ2-5; D tentatively fits TRBD1 or TRBD2 (5 bases each). The CDR3 is made up of 15 amino acids. V lost 5 bases, J lost 7 bases, and 20 bases lay in between. Germline CDR1 and CDR2: SGHTA and FQGTGA. This CDR3 is CASSLTGTTSGTQYF. The CDR3 bases are TGTGCCAGCAGCCTCACCGGGACGACGTCCGGGACCCAGTACTTC.

V and J are TRBV12-3 or TRBV12-4 and TRBJ1-3; D not certain. V gave up 1 base and J gave up 0 bases, with 4 bases separating them. The CDR3 spans 14 residues. The CDR3 DNA is TGTGCCAGCAGTTTAGAAGACTCTGGAAACACCATATATTTT. Amino acids: CASSLEDSGNTIYF.

This clonotype was seen many times. The V call is TRBV7-8, the J call TRBJ2-7, with D perhaps given as TRBD1 or TRBD2 (5 bases each). The CDR3 is 14 residues long. V was shortened by 6 bases and J by 8 bases, with 20 bases between the two germline ends. The V gene's germline CDR1 is SGHVS and CDR2 FQNEAQ. CDR3 sequence reads: CASRLQSGTLKQYF. CDR3 DNA sequence: TGTGCCAGCAGACTCCAATCCGGGACCCTTAAGCAGTACTTC. Variable domain in full (rest from reference TRBV7-8 and TRBJ2-7): GAGVSQSPRYKVAKRGQDVALRCDPISGHVSLFWYQQALGQGPEFLTYFQNEAQLDKSGLPSDRFFAERPEGSVSTLKIQRTQQEDSAVYLCASRLQSGTLKQYFGPGTRLTVT.

The CDR3 protein is CASSDHWTGNTEAFF. The CDR3 DNA is TGTGCCAGCAGCGACCACTGGACAGGCAACACTGAAGCTTTCTTT. The chain is built from TRBV5-5 and TRBJ1-1; TRBD1 matches 7 bases. Germline V gene sequence: CDR1 SGHKS, CDR2 YYEKEE (reference sequence). The CDR3 has 15 residues. The junction had 8 bases not matched to a gene; V was cut back by 4 bases and J by 2 bases.

In regard to this clonotype: No conserved phenylalanine or tryptophan is present at the end of the CDR3, so a read error is the likely explanation. The V call is TRBV4-2, the J call TRBJ2-7; 9 bases are a match to TRBD2. V trimming: 1 base; J trimming: 2 bases; junction bases outside the gene matches: 15. Looked up from germline, CDR1 is LGHNA and CDR2 is YNFKEQ. This CDR3 is built from 19 residues. Here the CDR3 DNA reads TGTGCCAGCAGCCAAGCCCTGACTAGCGGTTGGACCGGACCCTACGAGCAGTACCTC. Its protein is CASSQALTSGWTGPYEQYL.

This rearrangement joins TRBV7-2 to TRBJ1-2, with TRBD1 matching 7 bases. The ends lost 6 bases at V and 2 bases at J; junction bases unmatched: 9. The germline gives CDR1 SGHTA, CDR2 FQGNSA. The CDR3 covers 15 residues. The CDR3 here is CASSFYRTGNYGYTF. The CDR3 nucleotides read TGTGCCAGCAGTTTTTACAGGACAGGAAACTATGGCTACACCTTC.

This clonotype was counted only a few times. The chain has TRBV6-5 and TRBJ1-2; maybe TRBD1 (6 bases). The V and J ends lost 1 base and 12 bases respectively, with 27 bases between them. This CDR3 is built from 17 residues. Germline V lookup: CDR1 MNHEY, CDR2 SVGAGI. The CDR3 loop is CASSYLATRGARSSDTF. Written as DNA, the CDR3 is TGTGCCAGCAGTTACTTAGCCACCAGGGGCGCGAGGTCGTCGGACACCTTC.

This clonotype occurred many times. This rearrangement joins TRBV29-1 to TRBJ1-2; no reliable D call. V lost 4 bases and J lost 3, with 9 bases in between. This CDR3 spans 12 amino acids. CDR1 is SQVTM and CDR2 is ANQGSEA in the germline V gene. In DNA, the CDR3 is TGCAGCGTTGGGCAGACTGACTATGGCTACACCTTC. Its translation is CSVGQTDYGYTF.

In its sample, this clonotype was seen a few times. This chain links TRBV4-1 with TRBJ1-2, with TRBD1 matching 7 bases. This CDR3 contains 15 residues. Germline V gene sequence: CDR1 MGHRA, CDR2 YSYEKL. The ends lost 1 base at V and 2 bases at J; junction bases unmatched: 4. CDR3 region: CASSQVGGSNYGYTF. As DNA, the CDR3 is TGCGCCAGCAGCCAAGTAGGGGGCTCGAACTATGGCTACACCTTC.

The V gene is TRBV7-2, the J gene TRBJ2-7; 15 bases align to TRBD2. Germline V gene sequence: CDR1 SGHTA, CDR2 FQGNSA. This CDR3 contains 15 residues. After removal of 5 bases from V and 7 bases from J, the junction contained 6 bases not matched to a gene. The CDR3 DNA sequence: TGTGCCAGCAGCCGGACTAGCGGGAGGGTCCGTGAGCAGTACTTC. It encodes CASSRTSGRVREQYF.

This chain links TRBV7-2 with TRBJ1-4; 12 bases match TRBD1. Trimming cost V 2 bases and J 12 bases; bases outside gene matches: 7. The germline V gene encodes CDR1 SGHTA and CDR2 FQGNSA. This CDR3 comprises 15 residues. This chain's CDR3 is CASSLSGTGGLELFF. The CDR3 nucleotides are TGTGCCAGCAGCTTATCCGGGACAGGGGGCTTGGAACTGTTTTTT.

The chain combines TRBV25-1 with TRBJ2-7, with a possible D match to TRBD1 (6 bases). CDR3 length: 16 residues. The germline gives CDR1 MGHDK, CDR2 SYGVNS. The V gene lost 5 bases and the J gene lost 1 base, with 18 bases spanning the gap. CDR3 nucleotides: TGTGCCAGCAGTTTATACGGGACACAAGGATCCTACGAGCAGTACTTC. This sequence encodes CASSLYGTQGSYEQYF.

Regarding this clonotype: At one of its ends the junction is not consistent with the germline gene, which may arise from a read error. The rearrangement links TRBV5-1 to TRBJ2-2; D possibly corresponds to TRBD1 (7 bases). Germline V lookup: CDR1 SGHRS, CDR2 YFSETQ. CDR3 length equals 14 residues. CDR3 sequence reads: CAYQTGRHTGELFF. In nucleotides, the CDR3 is TGTGCCTATCAGACAGGGAGGCACACCGGGGAGCTGTTTTTT.

This clonotype was found a few times. The chain joins TRBV14 to TRBJ1-2; D gene unclear. Germline CDR1 is SGHDN and CDR2 is FVKESK. The CDR3 is made up of 14 amino acids. V was cut by 4 bases and J by 8 bases, with 17 bases left in between. CDR3: CASSPLTPPWGYTF. DNA of the CDR3: TGTGCCAGCAGCCCCCTCACTCCCCCCTGGGGCTACACCTTC.

This clonotype came up many times. The rearrangement joins TRBV25-1 to TRBJ2-5; TRBD2 is a possible D gene (6 bases). V lost 3 bases, J lost 2 bases, and 13 bases lay in between. The CDR3 is 15 residues long. The germline gives CDR1 MGHDK, CDR2 SYGVNS. The CDR3 loop reads CASSEEGPTQETQYF. CDR3 DNA: TGTGCCAGCAGTGAGGAGGGGCCCACGCAAGAGACCCAGTACTTC.

This clonotype was seen many times. V is TRBV29-1 and J is TRBJ1-2, with TRBD1 as a possible D gene (6 bases). The germline V and J ends were trimmed by 2 bases and 7 bases, with 11 bases remaining between them. This CDR3 spans 12 amino acids. Looked up from germline, CDR1 is SQVTM and CDR2 is ANQGSEA. The CDR3 loop is CSVETGAGGYTF. The CDR3 nucleotides are TGCAGCGTTGAAACGGGGGCAGGTGGCTACACCTTC.

The J gene is TRBJ2-5, the V gene TRBV29-1; 7 bases are shared with TRBD1. Germline lookup yields CDR1 SQVTM and CDR2 ANQGSEA. V gave up 1 base and J gave up 2 bases; unmatched junction bases: 4. The CDR3 has 14 amino acids. The CDR3 loop reads CSVEVGDRQETQYF. The CDR3 DNA follows: TGCAGCGTTGAAGTTGGGGACAGACAAGAGACCCAGTACTTC.

This sequence joins TRBV27 and TRBJ2-7; D not certain. In germline, CDR1 is MNHEY, CDR2 SMNVEV (reference sequence). V was trimmed by 6 bases and J by 8 bases, leaving 11 bases between them. The CDR3 has 11 amino acids. CDR3 protein: CASSHERKQYF. CDR3 in DNA: TGTGCCAGCAGCCACGAAAGGAAGCAGTACTTC.

V usage is TRBV7-8 and J usage is TRBJ1-3; D is possibly TRBD1 (5 bases). With 4 bases removed from V and 1 base from J, the gap between germline ends came to 8 bases. CDR3 length: 14 residues. Germline CDR1 is SGHVS and CDR2 is FQNEAQ. The CDR3 DNA reads as TGTGCCAGCAGCTCGACAGATTCTGGAAACACCATATATTTT. Protein product: CASSSTDSGNTIYF.

Details on this clonotype: A much larger clone lies a single base off, so this may be a read error. Here the CDR3 reads CAGSAGRTGETQYF. CDR3 nucleotides: TGTGCCGGCAGTGCGGGCCGGACTGGGGAGACCCAGTACTTC. V usage is TRBV2 and J usage is TRBJ2-5, with D possibly being TRBD2 (5 bases). CDR3 size: 14 residues. The germline gives CDR1 SNHLY, CDR2 FYNNEI.

This clonotype was recorded many times. The chain has TRBV19 and TRBJ1-2; 8 bases are shared with TRBD1. The CDR3 totals 15 residues. CDR1 and CDR2 from the germline V gene are LNHDA and SQIVND (reference sequence). J lost 5 bases, V lost 1 base, and 6 bases had no gene match. CDR3 sequence reads: CASSIGAGGRYGYTF. Written as DNA, the CDR3 is TGTGCCAGTAGTATAGGAGCAGGGGGCCGATATGGCTACACCTTC.

This clonotype was observed a single time. This chain joins TRBV20-1 and TRBJ1-5, with 7 bases aligning to TRBD1. The germline CDR1 and CDR2 sequences are DFQATT and SNEGSKA (reference sequence). After removal of 6 bases from V and 4 bases from J, the junction contained 9 bases not matched to a gene. This CDR3 region has 14 residues. The CDR3: CSANETGANQPQHF. In DNA form, the CDR3 reads TGCAGTGCCAACGAAACAGGGGCGAATCAGCCCCAGCATTTT.

Comment on this clonotype: A read error is possible here, since a much larger clone lies one base away. The chain combines TRBV27 with TRBJ1-6; D is unresolved. With 6 bases removed from V and 10 bases from J, the gap between germline ends came to 16 bases. Germline CDR1 reads MNHEY; CDR2 reads SMNVEV (reference sequence). The CDR3 totals 14 residues. The CDR3 nucleotides are TGTGCCAGCAGCGGGTTGGAGGTCGTCTCACCCCTCCACTTT. This gives the protein CASSGLEVVSPLHF.